The 14 T cell receptor beta chains presented below share a single source sample, sequenced in a study of OX40 agonist ivuxolimab in advanced cancers. The data were produced by immunoSEQ multiplex PCR, yet TCRdb's version contains in-frame clones alone and is incomplete. The table lists tens of thousands of clones, more than 70% of them singletons. The specimen comprised CD4+ or CD8+ T cells sorted from blood, sampled in a trial of the OX40 agonist ivuxolimab. All receptors come from an adult with an advanced solid tumor such as melanoma, head and neck, liver or kidney cancer.

This sequence joins TRBV6-6 and TRBJ1-1; TRBD1 matches at 7 bases. The CDR3 covers 16 residues. Germline V gives CDR1 MNHNY, CDR2 SVGAGI (reference sequence). V lost 2 bases to trimming and J lost 6 bases; unmatched junction nucleotides: 12. The CDR3 here is CASSYDRQGRLPEAFF. The CDR3 region has the DNA TGTGCCAGCAGTTACGACCGACAGGGTCGCTTACCTGAAGCTTTCTTT.

The chain has TRBV7-7 and TRBJ2-1; TRBD1 agrees at 7 bases. V was pared by 3 bases and J by 6 bases, with 2 bases of the junction left unmatched. The germline CDR1 and CDR2 sequences are SSHAT and FNYEAQ (reference sequence). This CDR3 comprises 13 residues. The CDR3 is CASSFDRVNEQFF. The CDR3 DNA reads TGTGCCAGCAGCTTTGACAGGGTCAATGAGCAGTTCTTC.

The rearrangement joins TRBV13 to TRBJ2-5, with 10 bases that match TRBD2. CDR1 and CDR2 (germline): PRHDT, FYEKMQ (reference sequence). The V gene end was trimmed by 5 bases and the J gene end by 6 bases; junction bases not matched to a gene: 18. This CDR3 comprises 18 residues. The DNA for the CDR3 is TGTGCCAGCAGCCCCCGTGGAGCGGGGGGGACCCTCCCCCAGACCCAGTACTTC. Translation gives CASSPRGAGGTLPQTQYF. The whole variable domain, filled in from reference TRBV13 and TRBJ2-5, reads AAGVIQSPRHLIKEKRETATLKCYPIPRHDTVYWYQQGPGQDPQFLISFYEKMQSDKGSIPDRFSAQQFSDYHSELNMSSLELGDSALYFCASSPRGAGGTLPQTQYFGPGTRLLVL.

The CDR3 DNA reads as TGTGCCAGCAGCCGGGACGCAGATACGCAGTATTTT. It specifies CASSRDADTQYF. The chain joins TRBV7-2 to TRBJ2-3; D is tentatively TRBD1 or TRBD2 (5 bases each). CDR3 length: 12 amino acids. The ends were cut back, 5 bases at V and 4 bases at J, with 7 bases in the middle. Germline CDR1 reads SGHTA; CDR2 reads FQGNSA.

This clone was counted a single time. V gene TRBV6-1 combines with J gene TRBJ2-7; weak D call: TRBD1 (5 bases). Trimming removed 2 bases from V and 7 bases from J, with 21 bases in between. Germline CDR1 is MNHNS and CDR2 is SASEGT. CDR3 size: 16 residues. CDR3 sequence: CASSETGFADAVEQYF. In DNA, the CDR3 is TGTGCCAGCAGTGAAACAGGTTTCGCTGATGCGGTGGAGCAGTACTTC.

The gene calls are TRBV7-2 and TRBJ2-7; 12 bases fit TRBD1. There are 14 residues in the CDR3. V shed 5 bases, J shed 7 bases, and the junction held 6 bases outside the gene matches. CDR1 and CDR2 from the germline V gene are SGHTA and FQGNSA. The CDR3 loop is CASSPGQGAREQYF. The CDR3 nucleotides read TGTGCCAGCAGCCCGGGACAGGGGGCGCGGGAGCAGTACTTC.

V usage is TRBV6-6 and J usage is TRBJ2-3; D tentatively fits TRBD1 or TRBD2 (6 bases each). Trimming stripped 8 bases from V and 3 bases from J, with 18 bases between. Germline V CDR1 and CDR2: MNHNY, SVGAGI (reference sequence). The CDR3 totals 15 residues. Written as DNA, the CDR3 is TGTGCCAGCGGCTCAGAGGGGGGAAGAACAGATACGCAGTATTTT. Residues: CASGSEGGRTDTQYF.

The chain joins TRBV5-1 to TRBJ1-6, with 10 bases that match TRBD1. The V and J ends lost 1 base and 10 bases, in that order; junction bases with no gene match: 8. The CDR3 runs to 16 residues. Germline assignment: CDR1 SGHRS and CDR2 YFSETQ. The CDR3 spells CASSLSGQGGESPLHF. The CDR3 bases are TGCGCCAGCAGCTTGTCCGGACAGGGGGGTGAATCACCCCTCCACTTT.

This rearrangement joins TRBV6-4 to TRBJ1-1; 8 bases line up with TRBD1. This CDR3 region has 15 residues. Germline V gene data show CDR1 as MRHNA and CDR2 as SNTAGT. V lost 5 bases to trimming and J lost 0 bases; unmatched junction nucleotides: 5. In nucleotides, the CDR3 is TGTGCCAGCAGTCTGGGACAGGCCATGAACACTGAAGCTTTCTTT. It encodes CASSLGQAMNTEAFF.

The chain uses TRBV19 and TRBJ1-5; 7 nucleotides agree with TRBD1. The junction had 3 bases not matched to a gene; V was cut back by 6 bases and J by 4 bases. CDR3 length: 13 amino acids. From germline, CDR1 is LNHDA and CDR2 SQIVND (reference sequence). The CDR3 DNA reads as TGTGCCAGTAGCGAGGACAGGAATCAGCCCCAGCATTTT. This translates into CASSEDRNQPQHF.

CDR3 sequence reads: CASINRGSTPGNTEAFF. CDR3 in DNA: TGCGCCAGCATCAATCGGGGGTCCACGCCAGGGAACACTGAAGCTTTCTTT. V is TRBV10-2 and J is TRBJ1-1; tentatively, D is TRBD1 (5 bases). The CDR3 extends over 17 amino acids. Germline lookup yields CDR1 WSHSY and CDR2 SAAADI. Trimming pared 7 bases from V and 1 base from J, leaving 22 bases between.

This sequence joins TRBV27 and TRBJ2-6; D might be TRBD1 or TRBD2, each matching 5 bases. CDR1 and CDR2 (germline): MNHEY, SMNVEV (reference sequence). V lost 5 bases and J lost 0, with 11 bases in between. The CDR3 covers 16 residues. The CDR3 spells CASSRGRPSGANVLTF. The CDR3 coding sequence is TGTGCCAGCAGTCGGGGCAGGCCCTCTGGGGCCAACGTCCTGACTTTC. Drawing the rest from reference TRBV27 and TRBJ2-6, the complete variable domain is EAQVTQNPRYLITVTGKKLTVTCSQNMNHEYMSWYRQDPGLGLRQIYYSMNVEVTDKGDVPEGYKVSRKEKRNFPLILESPSPNQTSLYFCASSRGRPSGANVLTFGAGSRLTVL.

The chain couples TRBV25-1 to TRBJ1-6; D ambiguous. From germline, CDR1 is MGHDK and CDR2 SYGVNS. The CDR3 length is 15 residues. Trimming cost V 5 bases and J 1 base, with 9 bases left between them. The CDR3 loop is CASSSIGSYNSPLHF. CDR3 nucleotide sequence: TGTGCCAGCAGTTCCATAGGGTCCTATAATTCACCCCTCCACTTT.

The genes are TRBV29-1 and TRBJ1-6; D is undetermined. CDR3 length: 13 residues. The germline V gene has CDR1 SQVTM and CDR2 ANQGSEA. Trimming took 0 bases from V and 10 from J, leaving 10 bases between them. The CDR3 DNA reads as TGCAGCGTTGAAGATTTTCCCGGGTCACCCCTCCACTTT. Amino acids: CSVEDFPGSPLHF.